The following is a TCR beta chain sequence with its context. This CDR3 comprises 18 residues. V gave up 1 base and J gave up 5 bases; unmatched junction bases: 15. The V gene's germline CDR1 is MDHEN and CDR2 SYDVKM. The data are from a study of blood T cell repertoires in COVID-19. On the study more broadly: Italy, Spain and the United States were the sources of the convalescent and acute COVID-19 samples. Nucleic acid was either cDNA or gDNA, and it came from T cells, B-cell-depleted T cells, or PBMCs.

Study processing details: Amplification with reference gene primers provided the estimates of nucleated cell counts. Clones were sequenced by immunoSEQ multiplex PCR, and TCRdb holds only the in-frame ones, with some missing. The V and J calls and clone size are taken from that table; D and trimming were inferred from the DNA. The sample consists of about 300,000 clones, 70% to 90% of them appearing once. The source is a woman aged 30 to 39 who had recovered from COVID-19. This chain joins TRBV28 and TRBJ1-2; 8 nucleotides match TRBD1. The sample taken for sequencing was peripheral blood. Written as DNA, the CDR3 is TGTGCCAGCAGTTTATTTAACCTGCGGAGGACAGGGCGGTATGGCTACACCTTC. Residues: CASSLFNLRRTGRYGYTF.